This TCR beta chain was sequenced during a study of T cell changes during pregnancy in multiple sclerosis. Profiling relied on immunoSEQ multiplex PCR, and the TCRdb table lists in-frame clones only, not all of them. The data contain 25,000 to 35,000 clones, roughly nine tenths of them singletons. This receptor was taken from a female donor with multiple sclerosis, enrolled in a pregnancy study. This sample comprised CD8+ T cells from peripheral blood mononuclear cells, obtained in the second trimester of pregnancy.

CDR3 in DNA: TGCGCCAGCAGCTTGTTCTCAGATACGCAGTATTTT. Amino acids: CASSLFSDTQYF. The rearrangement joins TRBV5-1 to TRBJ2-3; no reliable D call. Deletions cut 1 base from V and 4 bases from J, with 4 bases between. The CDR3 sequence is 12 residues long. The germline V gene encodes CDR1 SGHRS and CDR2 YFSETQ.